This is a list of T cell receptor beta chains from one sample in a study of shared clonotypes between healthy human individuals. The method was immunoSEQ multiplex PCR; TCRdb's version includes in-frame clones alone and lacks a portion of them. The table lists over a million clones, around 98% of them singletons. The sequencing sample was made of naive CD4+ T cells sorted from blood. Receptors were obtained from a man aged 25-45 years in good health. Each CDR3 is given with its conserved first and last residue. The D gene is left open where the match is weak. Clone size is given for some rows only: seen once, a few or many times, or a class if the clone is expanded.

length	J	D	size	V	DNA	CDR3
13	TRBJ2-3	-	-	TRBV6-4	TGTGCCAGCAGTGACTCTCTGACAGATACGCAGTATTTT	CASSDSLTDTQYF
13	TRBJ2-1	-	-	TRBV18	TGTGCCAGCTCACGTGGGACAAGCGATGAGCAGTTCTTC	CASSRGTSDEQFF
14	TRBJ2-7	TRBD1	once	TRBV19	TGTGCCACCAGAACCCCGGGACAGGGGTACGAGCAGTACTTC	CATRTPGQGYEQYF
15	TRBJ2-1	TRBD2	-	TRBV9	TGTGCCAGCAGCCCTAGAGCGGGATTTCACAGCGAGCAGTTCTTC	CASSPRAGFHSEQFF
17	TRBJ2-1	TRBD2	-	TRBV5-6	TGTGCCAGCAGCTCGGGGACTAGCGGGAGGCTGGACAATGAGCAGTTCTTC	CASSSGTSGRLDNEQFF
14	TRBJ2-4	-	-	TRBV10-2	TGCGCCAGCAATGGGTTACTAGCCAAAAACATTCAGTACTTC	CASNGLLAKNIQYF
15	TRBJ2-5	-	once	TRBV6-1	TGTGCCAGCAGTGTCCCCTGGCGGTACCAAGAGACCCAGTACTTC	CASSVPWRYQETQYF
13	TRBJ2-5	-	-	TRBV29-1	TGCAGCGTTGCCGGGACCGACCGGGTGACCCAGTACTTC	CSVAGTDRVTQYF
14	TRBJ1-2	TRBD1	-	TRBV6-5	TGTGCCAGCAGACCCGGGACAGGTTTTCGGGAGGACACCTTC	CASRPGTGFREDTF
15	TRBJ2-7	TRBD2	-	TRBV9	TGTGCCAGCAGCGAACTAGCGGGAGCTGGCTACGAGCAGTACTTC	CASSELAGAGYEQYF
15	TRBJ2-2	-	-	TRBV19	TGTGCCAGTAGTATTGGCAGGGTATGGACCGGGGAGCTGTTTTTT	CASSIGRVWTGELFF
13	TRBJ1-2	-	-	TRBV5-1	TGCGCCAGCAGCCCGGACGTTGACTATGGCTACACCTTC	CASSPDVDYGYTF
14	TRBJ2-1	-	-	TRBV2	TGTGCCAGCAGGTGGGTCAGGGAGGACAATGAGCAGTTCTTC	CASRWVREDNEQFF
16	TRBJ1-3	-	-	TRBV4-1	TGCGCCAGCAGCCAAGAGAGACAGCTCTCTGGAAACACCATATATTTT	CASSQERQLSGNTIYF
14	TRBJ2-2	TRBD1	-	TRBV27	TGTGCCAGCAGTCCCGGGACAGGGCCCGGGGAGCTGTTTTTT	CASSPGTGPGELFF
13	TRBJ1-3	-	-	TRBV7-6	TGTGCCAGCAGCTTATATCCGGGAAACACCATATATTTT	CASSLYPGNTIYF